Sequencing of this TCR beta chain was carried out in a study of CD8 T cells in Susac syndrome. Findings of the study overall: Susac CD8+ cells expanded clonally the most in TEMRA cells and in active patients.

With respect to this clonotype: Its target is unknown.

The CDR3 runs to 12 residues. The germline V gene has CDR1 SGHTA and CDR2 FQGNSA. Trimming took 6 bases from V and 8 from J, leaving 11 bases between them. Peripheral blood CD8+ and CD4+ T cells were profiled by TCR beta sequencing. Negative isolation was used for CD8+ and CD4+ T cells and FACS enrichment for TEMRA cells. An input of roughly 0.5 to 1 ug of RNA was subjected to reverse transcription using random hexamers. Amplification of TCR beta CDR3 across 54 Vbeta and 13 Jbeta was performed with immunoSEQ multiplex PCR. TCRdb reprocessed the immunoSEQ multiplex PCR reads via MiXCR and lists one record per CDR3 protein. The sample yields around 79,000 distinct CDR3 sequences, approximately 93% seen once.

The chain has TRBV7-2 and TRBJ2-1, with D maybe TRBD2 (6 bases). This TCR was sampled from a human donor with Susac syndrome. The sample comprised CD8+ T cells from PBMCs. CDR3 nucleotides: TGTGCCAGCAGGTCTAGCGCATATGAGCAGTTCTTC. It specifies CASRSSAYEQFF.